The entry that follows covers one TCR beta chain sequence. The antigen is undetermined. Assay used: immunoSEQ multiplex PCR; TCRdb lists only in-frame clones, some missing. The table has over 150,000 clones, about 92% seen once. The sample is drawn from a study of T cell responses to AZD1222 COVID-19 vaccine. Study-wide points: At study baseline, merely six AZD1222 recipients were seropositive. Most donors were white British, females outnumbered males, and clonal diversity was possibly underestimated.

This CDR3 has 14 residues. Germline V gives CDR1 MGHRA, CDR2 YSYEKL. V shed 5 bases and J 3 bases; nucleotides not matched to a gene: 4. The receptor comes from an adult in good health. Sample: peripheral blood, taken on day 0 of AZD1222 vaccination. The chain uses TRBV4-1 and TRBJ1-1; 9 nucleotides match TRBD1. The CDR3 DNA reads TGCGCCAGCAGCTGGGACAGGGACGACACTGAAGCTTTCTTT. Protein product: CASSWDRDDTEAFF.